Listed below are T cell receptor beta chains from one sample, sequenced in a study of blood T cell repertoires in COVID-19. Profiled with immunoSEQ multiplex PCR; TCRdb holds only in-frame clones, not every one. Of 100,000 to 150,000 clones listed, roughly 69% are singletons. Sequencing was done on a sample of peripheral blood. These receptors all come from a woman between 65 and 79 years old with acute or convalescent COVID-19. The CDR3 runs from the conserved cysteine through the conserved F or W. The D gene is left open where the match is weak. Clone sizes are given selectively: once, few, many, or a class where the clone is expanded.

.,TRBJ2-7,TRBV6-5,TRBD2,CASKLAGGSEQYF,TGTGCCAGCAAACTAGCGGGGGGATCCGAGCAGTACTTC
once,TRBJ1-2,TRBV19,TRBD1,CASSRDRGRGGYTF,TGTGCCAGTAGCCGGGACAGGGGGCGAGGAGGCTACACCTTC
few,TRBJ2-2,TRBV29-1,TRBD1,CSVVGGWAGELFF,TGCAGCGTTGTAGGGGGCTGGGCCGGGGAGCTGTTTTTT
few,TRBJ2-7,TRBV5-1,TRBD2,CASSVGTSDEQYF,TGCGCCAGCAGTGTGGGGACTAGTGACGAGCAGTACTTC
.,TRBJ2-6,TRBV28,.,CASRWGAGANVLTF,TGTGCCAGCAGATGGGGAGCAGGGGCCAACGTCCTGACTTTC
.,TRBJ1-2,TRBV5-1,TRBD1,CASRQTGGFFYGYTF,TGCGCCAGCAGACAGACAGGGGGGTTTTTCTATGGCTACACCTTC
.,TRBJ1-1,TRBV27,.,CASTSRGLNTEAFF,TGTGCCAGCACATCCCGGGGTCTGAACACTGAAGCTTTCTTT
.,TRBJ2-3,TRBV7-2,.,CASSLDGGPTDTQYF,TGTGCCAGCAGCTTAGACGGGGGGCCAACAGATACGCAGTATTTT
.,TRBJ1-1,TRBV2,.,CASSEQPRVNTEAFF,TGTGCCAGCAGTGAACAGCCTAGAGTGAACACTGAAGCTTTCTTT
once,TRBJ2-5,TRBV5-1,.,CASSLAFVWGDSFQETQYF,TGCGCCAGCAGCTTGGCCTTTGTGTGGGGGGACAGCTTCCAAGAGACCCAGTACTTC
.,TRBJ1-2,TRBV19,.,CASSIIAGLAYGYTF,TGTGCCAGTAGTATAATCGCAGGCCTCGCCTATGGCTACACCTTC
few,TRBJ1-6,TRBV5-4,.,CASSFAGFNSPLHF,TGTGCCAGCAGCTTTGCAGGTTTTAATTCACCCCTCCACTTT
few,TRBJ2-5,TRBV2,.,CASRREPQETQYF,TGTGCCAGCAGGAGGGAGCCCCAAGAGACCCAGTACTTC
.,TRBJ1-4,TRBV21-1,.,CASSKMGTLDRPFDPRTSNEKLFF,TGTGCCAGCAGCAAAATGGGGACCCTGGACAGGCCCTTCGATCCCCGAACCTCTAATGAAAAACTGTTTTTT
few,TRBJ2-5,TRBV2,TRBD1,CASSEAIGGQGTETQYF,TGTGCCAGCAGTGAAGCGATCGGGGGACAGGGCACGGAGACCCAGTACTTC
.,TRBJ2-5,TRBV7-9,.,CASSLTFPGRETQYF,TGTGCCAGCAGCTTAACTTTTCCAGGTCGGGAGACCCAGTACTTC